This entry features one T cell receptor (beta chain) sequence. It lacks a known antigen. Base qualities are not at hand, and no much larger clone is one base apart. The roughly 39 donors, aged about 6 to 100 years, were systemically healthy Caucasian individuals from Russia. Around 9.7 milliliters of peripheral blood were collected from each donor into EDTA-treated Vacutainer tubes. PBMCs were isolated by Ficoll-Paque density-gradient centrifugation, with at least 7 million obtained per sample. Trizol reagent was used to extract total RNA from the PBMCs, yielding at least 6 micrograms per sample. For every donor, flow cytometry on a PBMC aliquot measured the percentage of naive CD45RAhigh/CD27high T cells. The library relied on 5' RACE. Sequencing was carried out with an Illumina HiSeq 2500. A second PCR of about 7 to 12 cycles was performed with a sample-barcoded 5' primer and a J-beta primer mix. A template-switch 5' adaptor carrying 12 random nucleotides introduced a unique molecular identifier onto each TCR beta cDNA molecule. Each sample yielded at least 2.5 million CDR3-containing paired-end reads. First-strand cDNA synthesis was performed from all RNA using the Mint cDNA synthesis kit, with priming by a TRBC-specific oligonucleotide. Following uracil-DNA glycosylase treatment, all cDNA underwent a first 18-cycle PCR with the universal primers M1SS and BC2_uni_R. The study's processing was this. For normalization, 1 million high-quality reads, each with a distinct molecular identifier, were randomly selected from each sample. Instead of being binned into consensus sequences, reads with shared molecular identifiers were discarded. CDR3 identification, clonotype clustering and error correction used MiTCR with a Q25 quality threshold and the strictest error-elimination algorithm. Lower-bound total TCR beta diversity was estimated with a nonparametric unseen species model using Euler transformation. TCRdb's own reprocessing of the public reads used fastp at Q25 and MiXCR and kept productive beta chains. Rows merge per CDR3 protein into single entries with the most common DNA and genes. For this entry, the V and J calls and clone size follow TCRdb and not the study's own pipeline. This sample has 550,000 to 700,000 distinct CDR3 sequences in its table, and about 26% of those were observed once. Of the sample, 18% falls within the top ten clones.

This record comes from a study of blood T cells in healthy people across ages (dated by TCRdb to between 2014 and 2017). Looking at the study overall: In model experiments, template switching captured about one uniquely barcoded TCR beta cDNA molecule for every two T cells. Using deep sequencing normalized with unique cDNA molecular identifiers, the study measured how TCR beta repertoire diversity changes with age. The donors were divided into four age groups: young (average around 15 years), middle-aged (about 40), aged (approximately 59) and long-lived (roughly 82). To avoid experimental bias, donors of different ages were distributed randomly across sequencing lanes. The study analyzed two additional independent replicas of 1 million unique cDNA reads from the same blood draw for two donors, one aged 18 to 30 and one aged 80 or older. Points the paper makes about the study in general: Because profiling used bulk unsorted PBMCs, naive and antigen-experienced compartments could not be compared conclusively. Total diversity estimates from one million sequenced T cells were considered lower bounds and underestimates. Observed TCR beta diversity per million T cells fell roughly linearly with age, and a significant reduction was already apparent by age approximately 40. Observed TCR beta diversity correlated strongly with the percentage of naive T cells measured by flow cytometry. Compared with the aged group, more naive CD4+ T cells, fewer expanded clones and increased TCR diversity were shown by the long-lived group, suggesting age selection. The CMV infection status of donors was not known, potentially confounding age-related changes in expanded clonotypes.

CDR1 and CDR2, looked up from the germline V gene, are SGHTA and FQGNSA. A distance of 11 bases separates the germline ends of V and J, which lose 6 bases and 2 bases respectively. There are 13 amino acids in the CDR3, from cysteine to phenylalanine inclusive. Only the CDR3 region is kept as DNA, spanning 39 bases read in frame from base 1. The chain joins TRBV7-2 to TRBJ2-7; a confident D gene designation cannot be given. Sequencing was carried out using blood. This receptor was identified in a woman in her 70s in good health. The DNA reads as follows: TGTGCCAGCAGTTCCCGGGCAACCTACGAGCAGTACTTC. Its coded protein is CASSSRATYEQYF.